This is a list of T cell receptor beta chains from one sample in a study of cytomegalovirus exposure and HLA in healthy donors. Assay: immunoSEQ multiplex PCR; the TCRdb copy retains only in-frame clones and omits some. The table includes under 200,000 clones, approximately 80% detected once. Sequenced sample: PBMCs. These receptors originate from a woman between 40 and 50 years old in good health and CMV-seropositive. Both conserved end residues are part of each CDR3. A D gene is named only where the DNA matches it firmly. Size values are once, few and many counts, or a class for expanded clones, and some rows have none.

>-|TRBV4-1|TRBJ1-5|-
TGCGCCAGCAGCCAAAAATTCTGGGGCGGAGATCAGCCCCAGCATTTT
CASSQKFWGGDQPQHF
>-|TRBV7-2|TRBJ2-3|once
TGTGCCAGCAGCTTAGGACAGGACCTCCGTGATACGCAGTATTTT
CASSLGQDLRDTQYF
>TRBD1|TRBV7-9|TRBJ2-2|few
TGTGCCAGCAGTAGGACAGGGGCAGGGACCGGGGAGCTGTTTTTT
CASSRTGAGTGELFF
>-|TRBV18|TRBJ2-7|-
TGTGCCAGCTCGTATGACGGACAATCCTACGAGCAGTACTTC
CASSYDGQSYEQYF
>-|TRBV7-8|TRBJ1-5|-
TGTGCCAGCAGCTTATGGACAGATAATCAGCCCCAGCATTTT
CASSLWTDNQPQHF
>-|TRBV19|TRBJ2-7|-
TGTGCCAGTAGTATTTTGGAGTACGAGCAGTACTTC
CASSILEYEQYF
>-|TRBV5-1|TRBJ2-1|-
TGCGCCAGTACGTTGAGGGAACGTGGGAATGAGCAGTTCTTC
CASTLRERGNEQFF
>TRBD2|TRBV4-1|TRBJ2-3|-
TGCGCCAGCAGCCAAGGGAATAGCGGGACGTCAGATACGCAGTATTTT
CASSQGNSGTSDTQYF
>TRBD1|TRBV11-3|TRBJ1-4|once
TGTGCCAGCAGCCCCCCCGAGACAGGGGATGAAAAACTGTTTTTT
CASSPPETGDEKLFF
>-|TRBV5-4|TRBJ2-6|few
TGTGCCAGCACTTCGGCCAACGTCCTGACTTTC
CASTSANVLTF
>TRBD1|TRBV6-1|TRBJ2-7|-
TGTGCCAGCAGTGAGACAGGGTATAACTACGAGCAGTACTTC
CASSETGYNYEQYF
>-|TRBV11-2|TRBJ1-1|once
TGTGCCAGCAGCCCGTCAGGGAACACTGAAGCTTTCTTT
CASSPSGNTEAFF
>-|TRBV23-1|TRBJ1-3|-
TGCGCCAGCAGTCAATCGGAACCGTACAGGTTAGGAAACACCATATATTTT
CASSQSEPYRLGNTIYF
>-|TRBV19|TRBJ2-7|few
TGTGCCAGTAGCATGGACACTTCGAGCTCCTACGAGCAGTACTTC
CASSMDTSSSYEQYF
>TRBD2|TRBV4-2|TRBJ2-1|-
TGTGCCAGCAGCCCCTTAGCGGGAGAGAACGGGAATGAGCAGTTCTTC
CASSPLAGENGNEQFF
>-|TRBV4-3|TRBJ2-4|-
TGCGCCAGCAGCCAAGACGTGGGGGCAGCCAAAAACATTCAGTACTTC
CASSQDVGAAKNIQYF